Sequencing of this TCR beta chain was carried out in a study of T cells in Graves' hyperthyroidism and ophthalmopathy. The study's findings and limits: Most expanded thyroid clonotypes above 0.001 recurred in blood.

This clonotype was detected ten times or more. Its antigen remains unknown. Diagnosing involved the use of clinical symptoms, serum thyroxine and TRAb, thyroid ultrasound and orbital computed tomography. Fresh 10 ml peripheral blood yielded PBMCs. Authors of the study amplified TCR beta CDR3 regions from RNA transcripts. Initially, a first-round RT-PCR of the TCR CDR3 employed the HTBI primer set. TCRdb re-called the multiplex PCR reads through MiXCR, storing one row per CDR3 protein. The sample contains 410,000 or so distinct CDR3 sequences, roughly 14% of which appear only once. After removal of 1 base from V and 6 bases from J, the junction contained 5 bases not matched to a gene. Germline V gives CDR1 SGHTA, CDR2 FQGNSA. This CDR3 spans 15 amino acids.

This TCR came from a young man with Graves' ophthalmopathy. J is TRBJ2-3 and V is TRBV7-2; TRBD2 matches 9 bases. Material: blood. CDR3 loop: CASSLGAGGQDTQYF. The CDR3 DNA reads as TGTGCCAGCAGCTTAGGAGCGGGAGGTCAGGATACGCAGTATTTT.